This entry lists 18 T cell receptor beta chains sequenced from one sample in a study of cytomegalovirus exposure and HLA in healthy donors. In the PCR, 60 Vbeta and 13 Jbeta primers were used. Sequenced by immunoSEQ multiplex PCR; TCRdb stores in-frame clones only, minus some. This table holds approximately 150,000 clones, around 80% found once. The sample taken for sequencing was PBMCs. Receptors originate from a man aged 35-49 years in good health and CMV-seronegative.

V gene TRBV10-2 combines with J gene TRBJ1-1; TRBD1 is a possible D gene (5 bases). CDR1 is WSHSY, CDR2 SAAADI, per germline. The CDR3 runs to 14 residues. V was trimmed by 4 bases and J by 8 bases, leaving 17 bases between them. The CDR3 is CASSVELGDSEAFF. In DNA, the CDR3 is TGCGCCAGCAGTGTGGAGCTGGGGGACTCCGAAGCTTTCTTT.

This clone appeared once. CDR3 residues: CASSVTGGGYEQYF. The CDR3 DNA is TGTGCCAGCAGCGTGACAGGAGGTGGGTACGAGCAGTACTTC. This chain joins TRBV11-2 and TRBJ2-7; TRBD1 is a possible D gene (6 bases). CDR3 size: 14 residues. V shed 5 bases and J shed 4 bases, with 15 bases lying between them. In germline, CDR1 is SGHAT, CDR2 FQNNGV.

This clone was recorded only once. V usage is TRBV18 and J usage is TRBJ2-7; D is uncertain. This CDR3 is built from 13 residues. Germline assignment: CDR1 KGHSH and CDR2 LQKENI. V lost 5 bases to trimming and J lost 4 bases, with 12 bases between them. The CDR3 loop reads CASSMSQLYEQYF. The CDR3 bases are TGTGCCAGCTCAATGTCACAGCTATACGAGCAGTACTTC.

V is TRBV5-1 and J is TRBJ2-1, with D unclear. This CDR3 comprises 13 residues. Germline loops: CDR1 SGHRS, CDR2 YFSETQ. The V end was cut by 1 base, the J end by 6 bases, with 8 bases between. The CDR3 nucleotides are TGCGCCAGCAGCTTGTCTCACAGCAATGAGCAGTTCTTC. Encoded protein: CASSLSHSNEQFF.

The chain employs TRBV27 and TRBJ1-6; D is perhaps TRBD1 (5 bases). V was shortened by 2 bases and J by 3 bases, with 8 bases between the two germline ends. The CDR3 spans 15 residues. Germline V gene lookup returns CDR1 MNHEY and CDR2 SMNVEV (reference sequence). In nucleotides, the CDR3 is TGTGCCAGCAGTTTAAAGACAGTCTATAATTCACCCCTCCACTTT. Protein: CASSLKTVYNSPLHF.

This clone was counted only a few times. The chain is built from TRBV4-1 and TRBJ1-1, with D possibly being TRBD1 (5 bases). The CDR3 is 14 residues long. V dropped 4 bases and J dropped 0 bases, with 9 bases sitting between them. The germline V gene has CDR1 MGHRA and CDR2 YSYEKL. This CDR3 is CASSLRALNTEAFF. The CDR3 DNA reads TGCGCCAGCAGCCTCAGGGCTCTGAACACTGAAGCTTTCTTT.

This clone was picked up a small number of times. The CDR3 bases are TGCGCCAGCAGCTTCCGACAATCTGATGAAAAACTGTTTTTT. Encoded protein: CASSFRQSDEKLFF. This rearrangement joins TRBV5-1 to TRBJ1-4; no clear D. Trimming cost V 2 bases and J 6 bases, with 11 bases left between them. Germline assignment: CDR1 SGHRS and CDR2 YFSETQ. The CDR3 has 14 amino acids.

Remarks on this clone: At the DNA level, this CDR3 is encoded by other sequences in the same sample as well. This sequence joins TRBV10-3 and TRBJ2-2; 8 nucleotides agree with TRBD2. Trimming at V came to 6 bases and at J to 2 bases, leaving 5 bases not matched to a gene. The CDR3 length is 15 residues. Germline CDR1 ENHRY, CDR2 SYGVKD. CDR3 DNA sequence: TGTGCCATCAGCGAGACTAGCGCTAACACCGGGGAGCTGTTTTTT. Translated, it gives CAISETSANTGELFF.

As regards this clone: The sample contains more than one DNA sequence encoding this CDR3. This rearrangement joins TRBV2 to TRBJ1-3, with 10 bases matching TRBD1. Germline values: CDR1 SNHLY, CDR2 FYNNEI. The CDR3 is 20 amino acids. V shed 7 bases, J shed 4 bases, and the junction held 22 bases outside the gene matches. CDR3 in DNA: TGTGCCAGCAACCTATCACGGGACAGGGGACCTCGTACCCGCGGAAACACCATATATTTT. Translating it yields CASNLSRDRGPRTRGNTIYF.

V gene TRBV7-6 combines with J gene TRBJ2-5, with 7 bases identical to TRBD1. CDR3 size: 15 residues. V shed 5 bases and J 5 bases; nucleotides not matched to a gene: 11. CDR1 is SGHVS and CDR2 is FNYEAQ in the germline V gene. CDR3 sequence (DNA): TGTGCCAGCAGCGCCACCACAGGGGAAGGGGAGACCCAGTACTTC. Translation gives CASSATTGEGETQYF.

The chain couples TRBV7-2 to TRBJ2-5; 7 bases map to TRBD2. The DNA end is a closer match to TRBJ2-7, so the J assignment may be wrong. The CDR3 length is 14 residues. Germline values: CDR1 SGHTA, CDR2 FQGNSA. The CDR3 spells CASSFGTTTYEQYF. The CDR3 coding sequence is TGTGCCAGCAGCTTCGGGACTACTACCTACGAGCAGTACTTC.

CDR3 amino acids: CASSGGGNEQFF. The CDR3 DNA sequence: TGTGCCAGCAGCGGAGGTGGGAATGAGCAGTTCTTC. J is TRBJ2-1 and V is TRBV9, with D unclear. Germline CDR1 reads SGDLS; CDR2 reads YYNGEE. This CDR3 has 12 residues. The germline V and J ends were trimmed by 3 bases and 7 bases, with 8 bases remaining between them. The variable domain in full, completed from reference TRBV9 and TRBJ2-1, reads DSGVTQTPKHLITATGQRVTLRCSPRSGDLSVYWYQQSLDQGLQFLIQYYNGEERAKGNILERFSAQQFPDLHSELNLSSLELGDSALYFCASSGGGNEQFFGPGTRLTVL.

The chain links TRBV27 to TRBJ1-3, with 7 bases aligning to TRBD1. This CDR3 is built from 13 residues. Germline assignment: CDR1 MNHEY and CDR2 SMNVEV (reference sequence). V was pared by 8 bases and J by 4 bases, with 5 bases of the junction left unmatched. The DNA of the CDR3 is TGTGCCAGCCACGACAGGGCCGGAAACACCATATATTTT. Amino acids: CASHDRAGNTIYF.

The rearrangement joins TRBV28 to TRBJ2-5; 11 positions match TRBD2. Germline CDR1 MDHEN, CDR2 SYDVKM. The length of the CDR3 is 15 residues. With 5 bases clipped from V and 3 bases from J, the junction kept 5 bases outside the gene matches. The CDR3 nucleotides are TGTGCCAGCAGTCTGACTAGCGGGGCGAAAGAGACCCAGTACTTC. It codes for CASSLTSGAKETQYF.

This chain connects TRBV7-3 to TRBJ2-3, with unresolved D. Looked up from germline, CDR1 is SGHTA and CDR2 is FQGTGA. Trimming took off 5 bases at V and 2 bases at J, with 8 bases between the two ends. The CDR3 runs to 13 residues. The CDR3 protein is CASSARNTDTQYF. As DNA, the CDR3 is TGTGCCAGCAGCGCGCGGAACACAGATACGCAGTATTTT.

This clone has just a few counts. This chain links TRBV27 with TRBJ1-5; TRBD1 agrees at 7 bases. Trimming cost V 5 bases and J 5 bases; bases outside gene matches: 9. This CDR3 spans 15 amino acids. In germline, CDR1 is MNHEY, CDR2 SMNVEV (reference sequence). CDR3 sequence: CASSPKTGFDQPQHF. CDR3 nucleotides: TGTGCCAGCAGTCCCAAGACAGGGTTCGATCAGCCCCAGCATTTT.

This clone was observed a few times. This chain uses TRBV4-3 with TRBJ2-7; possibly TRBD2 for D (6 bases). The CDR3 length is 15 residues. Germline V gives CDR1 LGHNA, CDR2 YSLEER. Trimming removed 0 bases at V and 4 bases at J, with 13 bases between. The CDR3 loop reads CASSQDRGNQYEQYF. For the CDR3, the DNA is TGCGCCAGCAGCCAAGATCGGGGGAATCAATACGAGCAGTACTTC.

The chain employs TRBV5-8 and TRBJ1-2; D might be TRBD1 (6 bases). In germline, CDR1 is SGHTS, CDR2 YDEGEE. Trimming took off 2 bases at V and 4 bases at J, with 15 bases between the two ends. CDR3 size: 15 residues. CDR3 nucleotides: TGTGCCAGCAGCTTCTTGGACAGACCCATCTATGGCTACACCTTC. Translated: CASSFLDRPIYGYTF.